This T cell receptor (beta chain) was sequenced for a study of CD8 T cells in ankylosing spondylitis. CDR1 is ENHRY, CDR2 SYGVKD, per germline. Trimming pared 3 bases from V and 0 bases from J, leaving 14 bases between. This CDR3 contains 16 residues. As for this clonotype: Its antigen is unknown.

Study-level findings and limits: Within ankylosing spondylitis blood, a TCR beta motif made up of under 10 highly homologous variants appeared to be characteristic. Reportedly, disease-linked clones are significantly enriched in ankylosing spondylitis patients' matched synovial fluid. CD8+ cells made up the disease-linked clones, which were relatively rare in peripheral blood. Reports of some motif variants in reactive arthritis synovial fluid and blood predate this one.

Quantitative 5'-RACE with molecular barcodes was used to make the TCR beta libraries. TCRdb independently ran MiXCR on the 5' RACE reads; one entry per CDR3 protein. Found here are approximately 220,000 distinct CDR3 sequences, around 18% of them singletons; the top ten hold under 55%. The receptor comes from a male donor with ankylosing spondylitis. Source material: blood, either unsorted or a sorted T cell fraction (not recorded which). The chain uses TRBV10-3 and TRBJ1-2; D unresolved. CDR3 loop: CAISEPTTASNYGYTF. CDR3 sequence (DNA): TGTGCCATCAGTGAACCCACGACGGCTTCTAACTATGGCTACACCTTC.